The clone carrying this TCR beta chain was recorded a few times. Its antigen is as yet unknown. The CDR3 contains 14 residues. Trimming removed 3 bases from V and 4 bases from J, with 9 bases in between. The source of the sample is a study of identical twins' blood T cells. Across the whole study: Roughly 12 libraries, six alpha and six beta, gave 50 million to 55 million reads. Whole-study results and caveats: Twin repertoire similarity may partly reflect shared environment.

Both ends of each TCR cDNA library bore sample-specific barcodes. Each CDR3 protein is one row after TCRdb ran MiXCR on the 5' RACE reads. Of about 370,000 distinct CDR3 sequences listed, 25% to 35% are singletons. The chain employs TRBV12-3 or TRBV12-4 and TRBJ1-4, with D perhaps TRBD1 (6 bases). The sample was PBMCs. This receptor was taken from a woman aged 18-50 years in good health. CDR3 nucleotides: TGTGCCAGCAGTTTGGGGGCCTATAATGAAAAACTGTTTTTT. Residues: CASSLGAYNEKLFF.